Listed here are 7 T cell receptor beta chains from one sample, sequenced in a study of molecular identifiers for immune sequencing clone quantification. TCRdb processed the PCR reads anew with MiXCR; each CDR3 protein has one entry. The table includes approximately 97,000 distinct CDR3 sequences, 20% to 25% detected once. Material for sequencing was naive CD8+ T cells from blood, with Jurkat cell RNA spiked in. Described subset: FACS-sorted CD8+CD4-CCR7+CD45RA+ naive T cells. The receptors come from a human donor in good health. Some libraries in this study had Jurkat cell RNA spiked in.

Comments on this clonotype: This CDR3 fails to terminate in the conserved phenylalanine or tryptophan, so it likely reflects a read error. This chain connects TRBV9 to TRBJ2-1, with 11 nucleotides matching TRBD2. CDR1 SGDLS and CDR2 YYNGEE come from the germline V gene. This CDR3 region has 16 residues. V shed 4 bases, J shed 5 bases, and the junction held 8 bases outside the gene matches. The chain's CDR3 is CASSPRLAGTHNEQFL. The CDR3 DNA sequence: TGTGCCAGCAGCCCCCGACTAGCGGGAACCCACAATGAGCAGTTCCTC.

This clonotype was picked up a small number of times. The chain employs TRBV7-6 and TRBJ2-7; tentatively, D is TRBD1 (7 bases). V dropped 5 bases and J dropped 3 bases, with 11 bases sitting between them. CDR1 is SGHVS, CDR2 FNYEAQ, per germline. CDR3 length equals 13 residues. CDR3 coding DNA: TGTGCCAGCAGCCAGGGGGAGGTCTACGAGCAGTACTTC. This codes for CASSQGEVYEQYF.

This clonotype was recorded a few times. This chain uses TRBV19 with TRBJ2-7; D is uncertain. Germline assignment: CDR1 LNHDA and CDR2 SQIVND (reference sequence). V was trimmed by 3 bases and J by 2 bases, leaving 8 bases between them. CDR3 length: 13 residues. CDR3 DNA: TGTGCCAGTAGTATTGGTGAGACCTACGAGCAGTACTTC. It codes for CASSIGETYEQYF.

Comment on this clonotype: One end of the junction is discordant with germline, which a read error may explain. This sequence joins TRBV4-3 and TRBJ1-1; D gene ambiguous. CDR3 length: 13 amino acids. The germline gives CDR1 LGHNA, CDR2 YSLEER. In DNA form, the CDR3 reads TGCGCCAGCAGCCCGGGGAGCACCCCTGACGCTTTCTTT. Its translation: CASSPGSTPDAFF.

About this clonotype itself: One end of the junction fails to match germline, which may point to a read error. This chain's CDR3 is CASSLATGDSTEAFF. The CDR3 coding sequence is TGTGCCAGCAGCCTAGCGACAGGGGATTCTACTGAAGCTTTCTTT. V usage is TRBV7-6 and J usage is TRBJ1-1, with TRBD1 identical over 8 bases. Germline lookup yields CDR1 SGHVS and CDR2 FNYEAQ. CDR3 size: 15 residues.

This clonotype has a handful of counts. The chain carries TRBV6-2 or TRBV6-3 and TRBJ2-5; TRBD2 matches 10 bases. The CDR3 contains 15 residues. V lost 5 bases to trimming and J lost 1 base; unmatched junction nucleotides: 4. In germline, CDR1 is MNHEY, CDR2 SVGEGT. CDR3 nucleotides: TGTGCCAGCAGTATAGCGGGGGGATCCCAAGAGACCCAGTACTTC. Translated, it gives CASSIAGGSQETQYF.

With respect to this clonotype: A much larger clone differs by one base, so this may be a read error. The V and J genes are TRBV5-1 and TRBJ2-4; tentatively, D is TRBD1 (7 bases). Germline values: CDR1 SGHRS, CDR2 YFSETQ. The CDR3 sequence is 16 residues long. The germline V and J ends were trimmed by 0 bases and 8 bases, with 18 bases remaining between them. The DNA of the CDR3 is TGCGCCAGCAGCTTGGCCATGGCAGGGGGGATTGACATTCAGTACTTC. Residues: CASSLAMAGGIDIQYF.